These 17 T cell receptor beta chains were sequenced from one sample in a study of blood T cells in healthy people across ages. Together with a sample-barcoded 5' primer, a J-beta primer mix was included in a second PCR lasting about 6 to 12 cycles. TCRdb independently ran MiXCR on the 5' RACE reads; one entry per CDR3 protein. The profile covers around 1.7 million distinct CDR3 sequences, with over 25% appearing a single time and roughly 8.2% taken by the ten largest. The sequencing input was blood. The source of these receptors is a woman aged 25 to 39 in good health.

The chain has TRBV11-2 and TRBJ2-1; 8 bases match TRBD2. With 2 bases clipped from V and 7 bases from J, the junction kept 10 bases outside the gene matches. Germline V lookup: CDR1 SGHAT, CDR2 FQNNGV. CDR3 size: 16 residues. The CDR3 DNA reads as TGTGCCAGCAGCTTATATCGCCGGGAGGGCTTAAATGAGCAGTTCTTC. Translation gives CASSLYRREGLNEQFF.

The rearrangement joins TRBV11-2 to TRBJ2-1; D is uncertain. Trimming cost V 0 bases and J 10 bases, with 16 bases left between them. Germline loops: CDR1 SGHAT, CDR2 FQNNGV. The CDR3 runs 15 residues. CDR3 loop: CASSLEVPGSYEQFF. CDR3 nucleotide sequence: TGTGCCAGCAGCTTAGAGGTTCCTGGTTCCTACGAGCAGTTCTTC.

This chain joins TRBV6-2 or TRBV6-3 and TRBJ2-7, with 9 bases that match TRBD1. CDR3 length: 15 amino acids. In germline, CDR1 is MNHEY, CDR2 SVGEGT. Unmatched junction bases numbered 9, after V lost 4 bases and J lost 5 bases. Here the CDR3 reads CASSFRPGQGNEQYF. CDR3 sequence (DNA): TGTGCCAGCAGTTTTCGACCGGGACAGGGAAACGAGCAGTACTTC.

The chain has TRBV20-1 and TRBJ2-3, with D tentatively TRBD2 (5 bases). Trimming removed 5 bases from V and 1 base from J, with 13 bases in between. The CDR3 totals 14 residues. The germline gives CDR1 DFQATT, CDR2 SNEGSKA (reference sequence). In nucleotides, the CDR3 is TGCAGTGCTTCACTAGGTAGAGGCACAGATACGCAGTATTTT. Translating it yields CSASLGRGTDTQYF.

The chain uses TRBV7-9 and TRBJ2-7, with a possible D match to TRBD1 (6 bases). The V and J ends lost 3 bases and 3 bases respectively, with 18 bases between them. The germline V gene has CDR1 SEHNR and CDR2 FQNEAQ (reference sequence). The CDR3 totals 16 residues. CDR3 loop: CASSFPGARPDYEQYF. The CDR3 DNA reads TGTGCCAGCAGCTTTCCAGGGGCCCGCCCCGACTACGAGCAGTACTTC.

In this sample, this clonotype turned up a few times. CDR3 sequence reads: CASSPTTGPNYGYTF. For the CDR3, the DNA is TGTGCCAGCTCACCAACGACAGGGCCCAACTATGGCTACACCTTC. The chain links TRBV18 to TRBJ1-2, with 7 nucleotides matching TRBD1. V lost 2 bases to trimming and J lost 2 bases; unmatched junction nucleotides: 5. This CDR3 has 15 amino acids. Germline CDR1 is KGHSH and CDR2 is LQKENI. The variable domain in full, with the rest retrieved from reference TRBV18 and TRBJ1-2, is NAGVMQNPRHLVRRRGQEARLRCSPMKGHSHVYWYRQLPEEGLKFMVYLQKENIIDESGMPKERFSAEFPKEGPSILRIQQVVRGDSAAYFCASSPTTGPNYGYTFGSGTRLTVV.

A word on this clonotype: At one end the junction does not follow the germline gene, possibly because of a read error. CDR3 region: CATSRKRTGVASYEQCF. CDR3 coding DNA: TGTGCCACCAGCAGGAAGCGAACAGGGGTCGCCTCCTACGAGCAGTGCTTC. The rearrangement uses TRBV15 and TRBJ2-7; 7 nucleotides line up with TRBD1. This CDR3 has 17 residues. CDR1 and CDR2 (germline): LNHNV, YYDKDF (reference sequence).

This clonotype was seen a handful of times. The CDR3 region is CASSQYKTNEQYF. DNA for the CDR3: TGTGCCAGCAGCCAGTACAAGACCAACGAGCAGTACTTC. This chain links TRBV3-1 with TRBJ2-7; no firm D call. CDR3 length: 13 residues. CDR1 is LGHDT and CDR2 is YNNKEL in the germline V gene (reference sequence). V was clipped by 3 bases and J by 5 bases, with 11 bases between them.

A word on this clonotype: One end of the junction is discordant with germline, which a read error may explain. This chain links TRBV5-1 with TRBJ2-3, with TRBD2 as a possible D gene (5 bases). The length of the CDR3 is 14 residues. Germline values: CDR1 SGHRS, CDR2 YFSETQ. CDR3 sequence: CASSPSGVTDTRYF. CDR3 DNA: TGCGCCAGCAGCCCCTCCGGGGTTACAGATACGCGGTATTTT.

This clonotype was observed a handful of times. The chain carries TRBV5-1 and TRBJ1-4; TRBD1 might be the D (5 bases). Germline CDR1 SGHRS, CDR2 YFSETQ. The germline V and J ends were trimmed by 3 bases and 3 bases, with 15 bases remaining between them. This CDR3 is built from 16 residues. The CDR3 nucleotides read TGCGCCAGCAGCTCAGGGTTTCGGGGGGCTAATGAAAAACTGTTTTTT. This translates into CASSSGFRGANEKLFF.

This clonotype was detected a few times. The rearrangement joins TRBV7-9 to TRBJ2-1, with 12 nucleotides matching TRBD2. Germline values: CDR1 SEHNR, CDR2 FQNEAQ (reference sequence). CDR3 length: 15 residues. The junction had 12 bases not matched to a gene; V was cut back by 5 bases and J by 13 bases. CDR3 loop: CASSPPTSGGREQFF. CDR3 DNA sequence: TGTGCCAGCAGCCCACCGACTAGCGGGGGACGTGAACAGTTCTTC.

The rearrangement uses TRBV27 and TRBJ2-1; D is possibly TRBD1 (6 bases). Germline lookup yields CDR1 MNHEY and CDR2 SMNVEV (reference sequence). V was clipped by 3 bases and J by 5 bases, with 17 bases between them. The CDR3 consists of 16 residues. The CDR3: CASSFLNRVGDNEQFF. CDR3 in DNA: TGTGCCAGCAGTTTCTTGAACAGGGTAGGGGACAATGAGCAGTTCTTC.

The CDR3 region has the DNA TGCGCCAGCAGCCCGGTTGGGGGGACCACTGAAGCTTTCTTT. Residues: CASSPVGGTTEAFF. V and J are TRBV5-1 and TRBJ1-1; a weak D match, TRBD1 (5 bases). This CDR3 spans 14 amino acids. V shed 4 bases and J shed 4 bases, with 14 bases lying between them. Germline loops: CDR1 SGHRS, CDR2 YFSETQ. The full variable domain, in which reference TRBV5-1 and TRBJ1-1 provide the parts outside the CDR3, is KAGVTQTPRYLIKTRGQQVTLSCSPISGHRSVSWYQQTPGQGLQFLFEYFSETQRNKGNFPGRFSGRQFSNSRSEMNVSTLELGDSALYLCASSPVGGTTEAFFGQGTRLTVV.

In its sample, this clonotype was seen a few times. The CDR3 spells CSVQGQGIVNEQFF. The CDR3 DNA reads as TGCAGCGTTCAAGGACAGGGGATCGTTAATGAGCAGTTCTTC. The chain joins TRBV29-1 to TRBJ2-1, with 9 bases fitting TRBD1. The germline gives CDR1 SQVTM, CDR2 ANQGSEA. The CDR3 runs 14 residues. Unmatched junction bases numbered 9, after V lost 5 bases and J lost 7 bases.

To note about this clonotype: A junction end diverges from the germline sequence, so it may reflect a read error. CDR3 sequence reads: CASSAAVSHNEQFF. The CDR3 coding sequence is TGTGCCAGCAGTGCAGCGGTCTCCCACAATGAGCAGTTCTTC. This chain connects TRBV12-3 or TRBV12-4 to TRBJ2-1; maybe TRBD2 (5 bases). The CDR3 is made up of 14 amino acids.

This clonotype has a handful of counts. The chain joins TRBV20-1 to TRBJ2-3; TRBD2 matches at 9 bases. Germline trimming cut 3 bases from V and 6 bases from J; bases unmatched to any gene: 16. Per the germline V gene, CDR1 is DFQATT and CDR2 is SNEGSKA (reference sequence). The CDR3 runs to 17 residues. The CDR3 DNA is TGCAGTGCTAGTTTTCGGGTCGGTAGCGGGAGTATGGATACGCAGTATTTT. Amino acids: CSASFRVGSGSMDTQYF.

The sample holds a few counts of this clonotype. This rearrangement joins TRBV7-2 to TRBJ2-5; D might be TRBD1 or TRBD2, each matching 5 bases. Germline V gene lookup returns CDR1 SGHTA and CDR2 FQGNSA. V was clipped by 5 bases and J by 5 bases, with 24 bases between them. The length of the CDR3 is 17 residues. In DNA, the CDR3 is TGTGCCAGCAGCCCCAGGGAGCCCGGGGTCCTAAGGGAGACCCAGTACTTC. As protein: CASSPREPGVLRETQYF.